The clone carrying this T cell receptor (beta chain) was recorded a few times. Its antigen is not known. Oncomine TCR Beta short-read sequencing was applied to DNA from cultured CD4+ T cells. TCRdb reanalysed the PCR reads using MiXCR and keeps one entry per CDR3 protein. The table shows about 12,000 distinct CDR3 sequences, with under 75% occurring only once. The sample is drawn from a study of vaccination and CD4 T cells after COVID-19. Study-wide context: Either the Pfizer-BioNTech BNT162b2 or Moderna mRNA-1273 vaccine was given as two doses. Median draw time for post-COVID samples was 101 days post-diagnosis (range 35 to 161). Points from the study as a whole: Counts of SARS-CoV-2-reactive clonotypes had a median that went from approximately 21 to 38, a nonsignificant change.

Specified treatment: roughly 10-day PBMC culture with coronavirus spike peptide pools or control peptides (ViraFEST assay). This TCR was recovered from a human donor who had recovered from COVID-19. Material: CD4+ T cells from blood, cultured in vitro.

The CDR3 nucleotides are TGTGCCAGCTATGCTGGGGTTCCTTCGGATCAGCCCCAGCATTTT. Its translation: CASYAGVPSDQPQHF. The chain couples TRBV2 to TRBJ1-5; D call uncertain. The CDR3 is 15 residues long. Germline V gene lookup returns CDR1 SNHLY and CDR2 FYNNEI. V lost 8 bases and J lost 5, with 19 bases in between.